This T cell receptor (beta chain) is from a study of blood T cell repertoires in COVID-19. This clone was picked up a small number of times. The CDR3 length is 16 residues. CDR1 WSHSY and CDR2 SAAADI come from the germline V gene. Trimming cost V 2 bases and J 0 bases; bases outside gene matches: 6. Source study methods: Reference gene primer amplification gave estimated nucleated cell counts. Sequenced by immunoSEQ multiplex PCR; TCRdb stores in-frame clones only, minus some. From that table come the V and J calls and clone size; the DNA was used to work out D and trimming. Of more than 130,000 clones listed, roughly 90% are singletons.

The sample consisted of peripheral blood. The genes are TRBV10-2 and TRBJ1-2, with 7 bases identical to TRBD1. The TCR comes from a man between 50 and 59 years old with active or convalescent COVID-19. CDR3 DNA sequence: TGCGCCAGCAGTGAGCCCCGACAGGGTTCTAACTATGGCTACACCTTC. Protein product: CASSEPRQGSNYGYTF.